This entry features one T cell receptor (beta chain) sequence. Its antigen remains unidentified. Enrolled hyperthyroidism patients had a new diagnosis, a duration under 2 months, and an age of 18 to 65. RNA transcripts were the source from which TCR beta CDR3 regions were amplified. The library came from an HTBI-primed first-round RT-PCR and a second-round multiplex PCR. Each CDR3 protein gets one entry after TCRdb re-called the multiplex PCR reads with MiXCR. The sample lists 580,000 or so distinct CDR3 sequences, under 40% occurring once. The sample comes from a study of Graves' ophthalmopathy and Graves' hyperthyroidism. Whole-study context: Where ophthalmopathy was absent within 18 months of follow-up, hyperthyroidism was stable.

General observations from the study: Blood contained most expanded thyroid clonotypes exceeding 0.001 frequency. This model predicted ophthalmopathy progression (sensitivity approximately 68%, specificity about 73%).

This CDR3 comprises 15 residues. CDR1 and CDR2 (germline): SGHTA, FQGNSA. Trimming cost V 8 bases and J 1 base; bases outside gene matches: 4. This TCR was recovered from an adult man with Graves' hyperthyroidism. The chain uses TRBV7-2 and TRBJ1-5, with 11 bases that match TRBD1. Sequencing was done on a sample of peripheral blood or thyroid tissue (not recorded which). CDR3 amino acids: CASRGQGGSNQPQHF. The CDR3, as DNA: TGTGCCAGCCGGGGACAGGGGGGGAGCAATCAGCCCCAGCATTTT. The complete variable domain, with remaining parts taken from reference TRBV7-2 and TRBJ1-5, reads GAGVSQSPSNKVTEKGKDVELRCDPISGHTALYWYRQSLGQGLEFLIYFQGNSAPDKSGLPSDRFSAERTGGSVSTLTIQRTQQEDSAVYLCASRGQGGSNQPQHFGDGTRLSIL.